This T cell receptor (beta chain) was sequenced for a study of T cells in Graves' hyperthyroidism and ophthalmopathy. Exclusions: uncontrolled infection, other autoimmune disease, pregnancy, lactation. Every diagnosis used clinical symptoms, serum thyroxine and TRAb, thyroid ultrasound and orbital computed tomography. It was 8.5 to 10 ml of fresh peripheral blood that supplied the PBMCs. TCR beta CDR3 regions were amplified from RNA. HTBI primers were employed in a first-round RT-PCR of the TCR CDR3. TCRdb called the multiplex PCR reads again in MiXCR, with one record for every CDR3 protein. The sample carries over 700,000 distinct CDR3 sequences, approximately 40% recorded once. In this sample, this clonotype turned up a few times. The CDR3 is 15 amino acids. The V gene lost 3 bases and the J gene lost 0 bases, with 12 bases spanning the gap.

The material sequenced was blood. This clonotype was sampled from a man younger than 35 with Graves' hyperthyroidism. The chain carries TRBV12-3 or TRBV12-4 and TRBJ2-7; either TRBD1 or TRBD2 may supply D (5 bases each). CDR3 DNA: TGTGCCAGCAGTTTGCCCGGGACCATCTCCTACGAGCAGTACTTC. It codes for CASSLPGTISYEQYF.